These 29 T cell receptor beta chains share one sample of origin, sequenced in a study of neurological immune-mediated disorders. TCRdb re-called the 5' RACE reads with MiXCR, one entry per CDR3 protein. The repertoire holds 18,000 or so distinct CDR3 sequences, with roughly 10% as singletons. Sequences were obtained from CD8+ T cells from blood. Every receptor here comes from a woman aged 50 to 60 in good health.

This clonotype was observed at least ten times. The chain combines TRBV27 with TRBJ2-7; D possibly corresponds to TRBD2 (6 bases). Germline V gene sequence: CDR1 MNHEY, CDR2 SMNVEV (reference sequence). The CDR3 is 14 amino acids. V lost 5 bases, J lost 2 bases, and 13 bases lay in between. CDR3 sequence: CASSGSGGTYEQYF. CDR3 nucleotides: TGTGCCAGCAGTGGCTCCGGGGGAACCTACGAGCAGTACTTC.

This clonotype was counted at least ten times. The V and J genes are TRBV9 and TRBJ2-7, with TRBD1 matching 11 bases. The germline CDR1 and CDR2 sequences are SGDLS and YYNGEE. After removal of 0 bases from V and 3 bases from J, the junction contained 8 bases not matched to a gene. This CDR3 region has 17 residues. In nucleotides, the CDR3 is TGTGCCAGCAGCGTAGCGACGTGGGGACAGGGGGACTACGAGCAGTACTTC. Its protein is CASSVATWGQGDYEQYF.

This clonotype came up many times. The genes are TRBV10-3 and TRBJ1-2; D ambiguous. CDR3 length: 13 amino acids. Germline V lookup: CDR1 ENHRY, CDR2 SYGVKD. Trimming took off 4 bases at V and 1 base at J, with 7 bases between the two ends. The DNA for the CDR3 is TGTGCCATCAGTGTTTTAATTAACTATGGCTACACCTTC. Its protein is CAISVLINYGYTF.

This clonotype has at least ten counts. This rearrangement joins TRBV12-3 or TRBV12-4 to TRBJ1-1; 10 bases line up with TRBD1. The junction had 14 bases not matched to a gene; V was cut back by 11 bases and J by 8 bases. The CDR3 runs 14 residues. The CDR3 spells CASGGTGVYSEAFF. In nucleotides, the CDR3 is TGTGCCTCCGGCGGGACAGGGGTCTATTCCGAAGCTTTCTTT.

Ten or more counts support this clonotype. This chain connects TRBV19 to TRBJ2-1, with D perhaps given as TRBD1 or TRBD2 (5 bases each). This CDR3 contains 15 residues. From germline, CDR1 is LNHDA and CDR2 SQIVND (reference sequence). The V and J ends lost 6 bases and 9 bases respectively, with 21 bases between them. CDR3 coding DNA: TGTGCCAGTAGAGGGGCCCGTTCGGGGTGGGGTGAGCAGTTCTTC. Residues: CASRGARSGWGEQFF.

This clonotype is termed medium-sized (0.01 to 0.1%). The V and J genes are TRBV20-1 and TRBJ2-3, with 10 positions matching TRBD1. CDR3 size: 14 residues. CDR1 DFQATT and CDR2 SNEGSKA come from the germline V gene (reference sequence). V was clipped by 5 bases and J by 3 bases; unmatched bases: 5. CDR3 sequence reads: CSAQDRGQTDTQYF. DNA for the CDR3: TGCAGTGCTCAAGACAGGGGGCAAACAGATACGCAGTATTTT.

The rearrangement joins TRBV5-6 to TRBJ2-7; the match to TRBD2 covers 7 bases. J was trimmed by 4 bases and V by 2 bases; bases with no gene match: 9. The CDR3 covers 15 residues. Germline V gives CDR1 SGHDT, CDR2 YYEEEE. This CDR3 is CASSFEAGLGYEQYF. The DNA of the CDR3 is TGTGCCAGCAGCTTTGAAGCGGGGTTAGGTTACGAGCAGTACTTC. Supplemented by reference TRBV5-6 and TRBJ2-7, the full variable domain reads DAGVTQSPTHLIKTRGQQVTLRCSPKSGHDTVSWYQQALGQGPQFIFQYYEEEERQRGNFPDRFSGHQFPNYSSELNVNALLLGDSALYLCASSFEAGLGYEQYFGPGTRLTVT.

In this sample, this clonotype is medium-sized. V usage is TRBV29-1 and J usage is TRBJ1-1; D is perhaps TRBD1 (5 bases). V dropped 1 base and J dropped 3 bases, with 15 bases sitting between them. Germline V gives CDR1 SQVTM, CDR2 ANQGSEA. This CDR3 spans 15 amino acids. CDR3 loop: CSVEGFGGKDTEAFF. CDR3 DNA sequence: TGCAGCGTTGAAGGGTTCGGGGGGAAGGACACTGAAGCTTTCTTT.

Ten or more counts support this clonotype. The V gene is TRBV9, the J gene TRBJ1-2, with a possible D match to TRBD1 (5 bases). Deletions cut 0 bases from V and 3 bases from J, with 15 bases between. The CDR3 consists of 16 residues. Looked up from germline, CDR1 is SGDLS and CDR2 is YYNGEE. As DNA, the CDR3 is TGTGCCAGCAGCGTAGCCCGGGGGACGGAGGACTATGGCTACACCTTC. Its protein is CASSVARGTEDYGYTF.

This clonotype was detected ten times or more. This chain's CDR3 is CASSVAGGPYNEQFF. CDR3 bases: TGTGCCAGCAGCGTGGCGGGAGGGCCCTACAATGAGCAGTTCTTC. This chain links TRBV9 with TRBJ2-1; TRBD2 aligns across 9 bases. The germline CDR1 and CDR2 sequences are SGDLS and YYNGEE. Germline trimming cut 2 bases from V and 2 bases from J; bases unmatched to any gene: 2. This CDR3 has 15 residues.

This clonotype was seen ten or more times. The chain couples TRBV20-1 to TRBJ1-1; D ambiguous. Trimming cost V 1 base and J 2 bases, with 11 bases left between them. Germline V gene sequence: CDR1 DFQATT, CDR2 SNEGSKA (reference sequence). CDR3 length: 14 amino acids. The CDR3 DNA is TGCAGTGCTAGAGGCTTTGGGCTAAACACTGAAGCTTTCTTT. This encodes CSARGFGLNTEAFF.

This clonotype was detected ten times or more. The chain joins TRBV9 to TRBJ2-7; 8 bases are a match to TRBD2. V lost 4 bases, J lost 3 bases, and 12 bases stayed unmatched. From germline, CDR1 is SGDLS and CDR2 YYNGEE. The CDR3 sequence is 16 residues long. CDR3: CASSSRAGAPNYEQYF. The CDR3 nucleotides read TGTGCCAGCAGCTCGCGAGCGGGAGCCCCTAACTACGAGCAGTACTTC.

V gene TRBV4-2 combines with J gene TRBJ2-3; no reliable D call. This CDR3 contains 14 residues. CDR1 and CDR2 from the germline V gene are LGHNA and YNFKEQ. Trimming removed 0 bases at V and 3 bases at J, with 7 bases between. The CDR3, as DNA: TGTGCCAGCAGCCAAGACGTCCATACAGATACGCAGTATTTT. It is translated as CASSQDVHTDTQYF.

This clonotype was recorded many times. The chain combines TRBV4-1 with TRBJ2-1; a possible D gene is TRBD2 (5 bases). The length of the CDR3 is 14 residues. Germline CDR1 is MGHRA and CDR2 is YSYEKL. Trimming pared 1 base from V and 6 bases from J, leaving 10 bases between. The CDR3 nucleotides are TGCGCCAGCAGCCAAGTTACGGGGTTCAATGAGCAGTTCTTC. Protein: CASSQVTGFNEQFF.

Relative to its sample, this clonotype is medium-sized. The chain carries TRBV5-1 and TRBJ1-5; D not resolved. The germline V gene encodes CDR1 SGHRS and CDR2 YFSETQ. V gave up 0 bases and J gave up 2 bases, with 9 bases separating them. This CDR3 is built from 15 residues. The CDR3 DNA sequence: TGCGCCAGCAGCTTGGAAGGGTTTGGCAATCAGCCCCAGCATTTT. Amino acids: CASSLEGFGNQPQHF.

This clonotype showed up many times. V is TRBV5-1 and J is TRBJ2-2; unclear D gene. Germline CDR1 reads SGHRS; CDR2 reads YFSETQ. Between the trimmed V and J ends, which lost 0 bases and 6 bases, there was a span of 12 bases. The CDR3 extends over 15 amino acids. CDR3 bases: TGCGCCAGCAGCTTGGAAAAAAGGTTCCCCGGGGAGCTGTTTTTT. Its translation: CASSLEKRFPGELFF.

This clonotype was recorded at least ten times. The V gene is TRBV29-1, the J gene TRBJ2-7, with D perhaps matching TRBD1 or TRBD2 (5 bases each). This CDR3 is built from 14 residues. V lost 4 bases and J 1 base, leaving 14 bases between the germline ends. CDR1 and CDR2 (germline): SQVTM, ANQGSEA. The CDR3 reads CSVGGEPHSYEQYF. Written as DNA, the CDR3 is TGCAGCGTTGGAGGGGAACCACATTCCTACGAGCAGTACTTC.

This clonotype has a handful of counts. V and J are TRBV7-6 and TRBJ2-1; perhaps TRBD2 as D (6 bases). The V end lost 3 bases, the J end lost 4 bases, and 10 bases lay between the germline ends. The CDR3 totals 14 residues. Germline-derived CDR1 and CDR2 are SGHVS and FNYEAQ. CDR3 bases: TGTGCCAGCAGCTTGCAGGGAGGATACAATGAGCAGTTCTTC. It translates to CASSLQGGYNEQFF.

This clonotype was seen ten or more times. The chain joins TRBV20-1 to TRBJ2-1; D is possibly TRBD2 (5 bases). Trimming removed 0 bases at V and 6 bases at J, with 6 bases between. Germline V gene sequence: CDR1 DFQATT, CDR2 SNEGSKA (reference sequence). The CDR3 spans 12 residues. The DNA for the CDR3 is TGCAGTGCTAGAGATCGGGGCAATGAGCAGTTCTTC. Protein sequence: CSARDRGNEQFF.

This clonotype was detected many times. The rearrangement joins TRBV20-1 to TRBJ2-3; the match to TRBD2 covers 12 bases. V shed 1 base, J shed 2 bases, and the junction held 7 bases outside the gene matches. The CDR3 runs 17 residues. Germline V gene data show CDR1 as DFQATT and CDR2 as SNEGSKA (reference sequence). The CDR3 DNA sequence: TGCAGTGCTAGAGTTGACGGACTAGCGGGGTACACAGATACGCAGTATTTT. It yields the protein CSARVDGLAGYTDTQYF.

This clonotype has ten or more counts. The chain couples TRBV14 to TRBJ2-1; 7 nucleotides line up with TRBD2. This CDR3 comprises 18 residues. Trimming removed 2 bases from V and 5 bases from J; junction bases left unmatched: 15. Germline V gene lookup returns CDR1 SGHDN and CDR2 FVKESK. The CDR3 DNA reads as TGTGCCAGCAGCCAACCGAGACCACTAGCGTTCGTTCACAATGAGCAGTTCTTC. Its protein is CASSQPRPLAFVHNEQFF.

There are many counts of this clonotype. V gene TRBV7-2 combines with J gene TRBJ2-1; D unclear. This CDR3 comprises 11 residues. V lost 5 bases to trimming and J lost 9 bases, with 8 bases between them. CDR1 and CDR2 from the germline V gene are SGHTA and FQGNSA. As DNA, the CDR3 is TGTGCCAGCAGCACGTTCGGTGAGCAGTTCTTC. Protein product: CASSTFGEQFF. Based on the CDR3 plus reference TRBV7-2 and TRBJ2-1, the full variable domain is GAGVSQSPSNKVTEKGKDVELRCDPISGHTALYWYRQSLGQGLEFLIYFQGNSAPDKSGLPSDRFSAERTGGSVSTLTIQRTQQEDSAVYLCASSTFGEQFFGPGTRLTVL.

This clonotype was observed many times. This chain uses TRBV6-1 with TRBJ2-5; D gene unclear. The CDR3 length is 14 residues. Trimming stripped 4 bases from V and 4 bases from J, with 13 bases between. Germline V gives CDR1 MNHNS, CDR2 SASEGT. DNA for the CDR3: TGTGCCAGCAGTGCAAGAGGATCCCCAGAGACCCAGTACTTC. This codes for CASSARGSPETQYF.

In its sample, this clonotype was seen many times. The chain combines TRBV4-3 with TRBJ2-5; D gene uncertain. The germline V gene has CDR1 LGHNA and CDR2 YSLEER. This CDR3 comprises 18 residues. The V gene lost 0 bases and the J gene lost 2 bases, with 19 bases spanning the gap. The CDR3 region is CASSQDYESSSPQETQYF. As DNA, the CDR3 is TGCGCCAGCAGCCAAGACTACGAATCATCTTCGCCACAAGAGACCCAGTACTTC.

This clonotype has ten or more counts. The chain links TRBV25-1 to TRBJ1-1; tentative D call: TRBD1 (5 bases). This CDR3 region has 17 residues. Germline CDR1 MGHDK, CDR2 SYGVNS. V was pared by 2 bases and J by 0 bases, with 16 bases between. This chain's CDR3 is CASSEGMGRTLNTEAFF. CDR3 in DNA: TGTGCCAGCAGTGAAGGTATGGGACGGACCTTGAACACTGAAGCTTTCTTT.

This clonotype was seen many times. The rearrangement uses TRBV20-1 and TRBJ2-2, with D unresolved. Germline assignment: CDR1 DFQATT and CDR2 SNEGSKA (reference sequence). This CDR3 region has 16 residues. Between the trimmed V and J ends, which lost 0 bases and 1 base, there was a span of 12 bases. The CDR3 bases are TGCAGTGCTAGAGATTTATTGGACGGGAACACCGGGGAGCTGTTTTTT. This translates into CSARDLLDGNTGELFF.

This clonotype was counted ten times or more. The V and J genes are TRBV7-8 and TRBJ2-4, with 8 bases matching TRBD1. The CDR3 totals 16 residues. CDR1 and CDR2 from the germline V gene are SGHVS and FQNEAQ. J was trimmed by 1 base and V by 5 bases; bases with no gene match: 7. Written as DNA, the CDR3 is TGTGCCAGCAGCCTGAGGACAGGGTTGGCCAAAAACATTCAGTACTTC. Residues: CASSLRTGLAKNIQYF.

This clonotype was observed many times. V and J are TRBV6-4 and TRBJ2-2, with unresolved D. In germline, CDR1 is MRHNA, CDR2 SNTAGT. The CDR3 is 13 amino acids. The V and J ends lost 4 bases and 0 bases respectively, with 3 bases between them. CDR3 nucleotides: TGTGCCAGCAGTGGGACGAACACCGGGGAGCTGTTTTTT. Encoded protein: CASSGTNTGELFF.

This clonotype has at least ten counts. The rearrangement links TRBV5-1 to TRBJ2-1, with 9 bases aligning to TRBD2. The CDR3 extends over 13 amino acids. The V gene's germline CDR1 is SGHRS and CDR2 YFSETQ. The V segment lost 4 bases and the J segment 10 bases; nucleotides outside the gene matches: 6. The CDR3 loop is CASSLIAGDEQFF. CDR3 DNA sequence: TGCGCCAGCAGCCTCATAGCGGGAGACGAGCAGTTCTTC.